This TCR beta chain stems from a study of T-cell reconstitution after alpha-beta-depleted transplantation in children (dated by TCRdb to 2016 to 2018). Background for the entire study: T-cell immune reconstitution after TCRalphabeta/CD19-depleted allogeneic hematopoietic cell transplantation in children was quantitatively tracked in the study by means of TCR repertoire profiling. The study at large found these results: Over the following months the frequencies of hyperexpanded clones went down, and after one year T-cell counts and TCRbeta diversity were mostly credited to newly produced T cells. The apparently early recovery of alphabetaT-cell counts about two months after transplant reportedly depended on only several hundred rapidly expanded clones that came from non-depleted graft cells. In some patients, the high TCRbeta diversity seen at day 60 was put down to recipient T cells and intrathymic progenitors that had survived conditioning.

With respect to this clonotype: Its antigen has not been determined. One base away there is no much larger clone; base qualities are not given.

The library came from PCR. The run used an Illumina HiSeq 2500. TCR libraries were prepared with molecular barcoding, using unique molecular identifiers to normalize TCRbeta repertoire quantification. TCRdb reworked the public reads: Q25 trimming with fastp, MiXCR clone assembly, productive beta chains retained. Every entry covers one CDR3 protein and lists the most common genes and DNA from its rows. The sample has approximately 500,000 distinct CDR3 sequences on record, 27% of them singletons. The leading ten clones occupy under 45% of the sample. Including cysteine and phenylalanine, the CDR3 has 14 amino acids. Only CDR3 DNA is held: 42 bases, read in frame from base 1. CDR1 and CDR2 are read off the germline V gene as LGHNA and YNFKEQ. Cut back by 9 bases and 7 bases, the V and J ends lie 21 bases apart. The treatment or condition label on this specimen signifies: allogeneic hematopoietic cell transplantation with graft depleted of TCRalphabeta T cells and CD19 B cells. TCRalphabeta/CD19-depleted allogeneic hematopoietic cell grafts were given to the transplant recipients, all of whom were children.

The sequencing used PBMCs, collected before TCRalphabeta/CD19-depleted stem cell transplant. This clonotype was sampled from a boy under two years old with Wiskott-Aldrich syndrome, due to receive a stem cell transplant. The chain uses TRBV4-2 and TRBJ2-5; perhaps TRBD2 is the D gene, with 5 bases matching. This receptor carries the CDR3 CARGPGLDAGTQYF. The nucleotide sequence is given as TGTGCCAGGGGCCCCGGGCTCGACGCGGGGACCCAGTACTTC.